Listed below are T cell receptor beta chains from one sample, sequenced in a study of PD-1 blockade in classical Hodgkin lymphoma. Using immunoSEQ multiplex PCR, the repertoire was profiled, and TCRdb retains in-frame clones only, with some absent. This table holds 13,000 to 15,000 clones, 86% found once. The sample consisted of peripheral blood mononuclear cells (PBMCs), taken at baseline. The receptors were gathered from a human donor with classical Hodgkin lymphoma. The CDR3 runs from the conserved cysteine through the conserved F or W. D genes are given only for firm matches. Expanded clones are given a class, and other clones once, few, many or no size at all.

V	length	size	J	D	DNA	CDR3
TRBV7-9	15	.	TRBJ1-4	TRBD1	TGTGCCAGCAGCCCGCGACAGGGGGCGAATGAAAAACTGTTTTTT	CASSPRQGANEKLFF
TRBV18	14	.	TRBJ1-1	TRBD1	TGTGCCAGCTCACCATTCGGGACAGGGACTGAAGCTTTCTTT	CASSPFGTGTEAFF
TRBV4-2	17	.	TRBJ2-7	TRBD1	TGTGCCAGCAGCCAAGATGCCCTGACAGGGGGCCTCTACGAGCAGTACTTC	CASSQDALTGGLYEQYF
TRBV11-1	14	.	TRBJ2-5	TRBD2	TGTGCCAGCAGCTTAGGACTAGCCAAAGAGACCCAGTACTTC	CASSLGLAKETQYF
TRBV19	15	once	TRBJ1-2	TRBD1	TGTGCCAGTAGTATAACCGTCACAGGGGGCCGTGGCTACACCTTC	CASSITVTGGRGYTF
TRBV7-9	15	.	TRBJ1-1	.	TGTGCCAGCAGCCCCGGGCAGACAGCCAACACTGAAGCTTTCTTT	CASSPGQTANTEAFF
TRBV9	15	.	TRBJ1-2	TRBD1	TGTGCCAGCAGCTTCACAGGGGCTGCTAACTATGGCTACACCTTC	CASSFTGAANYGYTF
TRBV27	17	few	TRBJ1-2	TRBD1	TGTGCCAGCAGTTCCCTCCGGGACAGGGGAGCTAACTATGGCTACACCTTC	CASSSLRDRGANYGYTF
TRBV2	15	once	TRBJ1-5	.	TGTGCCAGCAGTGAAGATCCGGGACAAGGACAGCCCCAGCATTTT	CASSEDPGQGQPQHF
TRBV9	12	.	TRBJ2-3	.	TGTGCCAGCAGCGATTTCACAGATACGCAGTATTTT	CASSDFTDTQYF
TRBV19	15	.	TRBJ1-5	.	TGTGCCAGTAGAGGCAGGGAAATCGGCAATCAGCCCCAGCATTTT	CASRGREIGNQPQHF
TRBV30	13	.	TRBJ1-5	.	TGTGCCTGGAGTGTAACCAAAAATCAGCCCCAGCATTTT	CAWSVTKNQPQHF
TRBV7-6	17	.	TRBJ1-2	TRBD1	TGTGCCAGCAGCCGACGTCCCGGGACAGGGGCCCACTATGGCTACACCTTC	CASSRRPGTGAHYGYTF
TRBV28	16	once	TRBJ1-3	TRBD1	TGTGCCAGCAGAGGGACAGGGGAAAGCTCTGGAAACACCATATATTTT	CASRGTGESSGNTIYF
TRBV4-3	19	.	TRBJ1-1	.	TGCGCCAGCAGCCAAGATCTCCGTAAACAGGGCTACATGAACACTGAAGCTTTCTTT	CASSQDLRKQGYMNTEAFF
TRBV7-9	15	.	TRBJ2-7	.	TGTGCCAGCACCCCCACGGGTCCAGGGGGGTACGAGCAGTACTTC	CASTPTGPGGYEQYF
TRBV10-2	13	.	TRBJ2-7	TRBD2	TGCGCCAGCAGTGAACCTAGCGGTTACGAGCAGTACTTC	CASSEPSGYEQYF
TRBV20-1	11	.	TRBJ2-1	.	TGCAGTGCTAGTAGTAGGTATGAGCAGTTCTTC	CSASSRYEQFF
TRBV5-4	15	.	TRBJ2-3	TRBD2	TGTGCCAGCAGCCGCGGCGGGGGGGGCACAGATACGCAGTATTTT	CASSRGGGGTDTQYF
TRBV6-5	14	.	TRBJ1-5	TRBD1	TGTGCCAGCAGGACAGGGGGCTTTAATCAGCCCCAGCATTTT	CASRTGGFNQPQHF
TRBV30	16	once	TRBJ1-1	.	TGTGCCTGGAGTGTAATGGGGGACCCCTACGAGGGGGAAGCTTTCTTT	CAWSVMGDPYEGEAFF
TRBV19	16	.	TRBJ2-6	TRBD1	TGTGCCAGTAGCCCGGACAGGGGGGTTGGGGCCAACGTCCTGACTTTC	CASSPDRGVGANVLTF
TRBV4-3	16	.	TRBJ2-3	.	TGCGCCAGCAGCCAAGTCGCAGGGGCGAGCACAGATACGCAGTATTTT	CASSQVAGASTDTQYF
TRBV10-3	16	few	TRBJ2-6	.	TGTGCCACCGGAGACAGCCTCAGCTCTGGGGCCAACGTCCTGACTTTC	CATGDSLSSGANVLTF
TRBV7-2	15	.	TRBJ1-3	.	TGTGCCAGCAGCCATGGGCCGGGGGTTGGAAACACCATATATTTT	CASSHGPGVGNTIYF
TRBV5-6	13	.	TRBJ2-7	.	TGTGCCAGCAGCTTGGTCCACCCCTACGAGCAGTACTTC	CASSLVHPYEQYF
TRBV7-9	15	.	TRBJ1-1	.	TGTGCCAGCAGCTTAAACGTGGCCGGGGACACTGAAGCTTTCTTT	CASSLNVAGDTEAFF
TRBV27	17	few	TRBJ2-7	TRBD2	TGTGCCAGCAGTTTACGCCCAAGATCGGGACTAGCGGTTCATCAGTACTTC	CASSLRPRSGLAVHQYF
TRBV25-1	13	.	TRBJ2-7	.	TGTGCCAGCAGCCCCCGCTTGGGCTACGAGCAGTACTTC	CASSPRLGYEQYF
TRBV19	16	.	TRBJ2-7	TRBD2	TGTGCCAGTAGTATTTCCGGGACTAGCGGTGCCTACGAGCAGTACTTC	CASSISGTSGAYEQYF
TRBV5-1	16	once	TRBJ2-7	TRBD2	TGCGCCAGCAGTGTGGGCCTCCGGGACTACTCCTACGAGCAGTACTTC	CASSVGLRDYSYEQYF
TRBV5-1	15	.	TRBJ2-7	.	TGCGCCAGCAGCTTGTACGGGGGGCTGGTTGGCGAGCAGTACTTC	CASSLYGGLVGEQYF
TRBV9	17	.	TRBJ2-5	.	TGTGCCAGCAGCGTAAGATACGGGGGGCCCGATTTGGAGACCCAGTACTTC	CASSVRYGGPDLETQYF
TRBV7-3	15	.	TRBJ2-1	TRBD2	TGTGCCAGCAGCTTAGCGGGAGGGCCAAGGAATGAGCAGTTCTTC	CASSLAGGPRNEQFF
TRBV6-1	16	.	TRBJ2-3	.	TGTGCCAGCAGTGAAGGGGGAGGAGGGGGCACAGATACGCAGTATTTT	CASSEGGGGGTDTQYF
TRBV5-4	12	.	TRBJ2-2	.	TGTGCCAGCAGCTTGGTAGTCGGGGAGCTGTTTTTT	CASSLVVGELFF
TRBV2	16	.	TRBJ2-1	TRBD1	TGTGCCAGCAGCCCAATGACAGGGGGCACCTACAATGAGCAGTTCTTC	CASSPMTGGTYNEQFF
TRBV5-6	14	.	TRBJ2-3	TRBD2	TGTGCCAGCAGCGCGGGAGAGGGCACAGATACGCAGTATTTT	CASSAGEGTDTQYF
TRBV7-9	11	.	TRBJ1-1	.	TGTGCCAGCAGCTTAGGGATGGAAGCTTTCTTT	CASSLGMEAFF
TRBV6-5	15	.	TRBJ1-1	.	TGTGCCAGCAGTTACTCCGGGACAACAGAATATGAAGCTTTCTTT	CASSYSGTTEYEAFF
TRBV27	11	.	TRBJ1-1	TRBD1	TGTGCCAGCAAGGGGGCCACTGAAGCTTTCTTT	CASKGATEAFF
TRBV6-5	13	.	TRBJ2-7	.	TGTGCCAGCAGAGGATCTGCTATCTACGAGCAGTACTTC	CASRGSAIYEQYF
TRBV6-1	14	.	TRBJ2-3	.	TGTGCCAGTCTTCCACGACTCTACACAGATACGCAGTATTTT	CASLPRLYTDTQYF
TRBV28	15	.	TRBJ1-4	.	TGTGCCAGCAGTCCCATTACAGGGACGGCTGAAAAACTGTTTTTT	CASSPITGTAEKLFF
TRBV4-1	13	.	TRBJ2-3	.	TGCGCCAGCCATGCCCTTCACACAGATACGCAGTATTTT	CASHALHTDTQYF
TRBV28	16	once	TRBJ2-7	TRBD1	TGTGCCAGCATCCCCTCAGGGGGAATGGGGGCCTACGAGCAGTACTTC	CASIPSGGMGAYEQYF
TRBV5-4	13	.	TRBJ1-2	.	TGTGCCAGCATAGGGGGTCCGGTCGGAGGCTACACCTTC	CASIGGPVGGYTF
TRBV10-2	15	.	TRBJ1-5	.	TGCGCCAGCAGTGAGAGGGCAGCCTTCAATCAGCCCCAGCATTTT	CASSERAAFNQPQHF
TRBV6-5	15	.	TRBJ2-1	TRBD2	TGTGCCAGCAGTTACTCTGCGGGAGGCTTCAATGAGCAGTTCTTC	CASSYSAGGFNEQFF
TRBV10-3	16	.	TRBJ2-7	TRBD1	TGTGCCATCAGTGGCGGGACAGGGGCGCAAGTATACGAGCAGTACTTC	CAISGGTGAQVYEQYF
TRBV6-5	14	.	TRBJ1-5	TRBD1	TGTGCCAGCAGGGACGGGACAGGCTATCAGCCCCAGCATTTT	CASRDGTGYQPQHF
TRBV2	16	.	TRBJ1-2	.	TGTGCCAGCAAAAAAGAAAGTGGACAGCCAAACGATGGCTACACCTTC	CASKKESGQPNDGYTF
TRBV19	13	.	TRBJ2-3	.	TGTGCCAGTAGTCCCGTCCTCACAGATACGCAGTATTTT	CASSPVLTDTQYF
TRBV9	15	few	TRBJ2-1	TRBD1	TGTGCCAGCAGCGTAGGGGCAGGGGGCGAGGTTGAGCAGTTCTTC	CASSVGAGGEVEQFF
TRBV21-1	14	.	TRBJ1-5	.	TGTGCCGGAGGTGAAGTACAGGGCGGTCAGCCCCAGCATTTT	CAGGEVQGGQPQHF
TRBV27	14	once	TRBJ2-5	.	TGTGCCAGCAGTCCATCTACAGGGTTACGGACCCAGTACTTC	CASSPSTGLRTQYF
TRBV7-9	12	few	TRBJ1-3	.	TGTGCCAGCAGCTTAGCTGGAAACACCATATATTTT	CASSLAGNTIYF
TRBV9	16	.	TRBJ2-1	.	TGTGCCAGCAGCGTAGGGGCAGGGCAGGTCTTAAATGAGCAGTTCTTC	CASSVGAGQVLNEQFF
TRBV28	14	few	TRBJ1-5	.	TGTGCCAGCAGTTTACCCCGGGCAGGTCAGCCCCAGCATTTT	CASSLPRAGQPQHF
TRBV6-5	12	once	TRBJ2-7	TRBD1	TGTGCCAGCAGGGGACAGTTCTACGAGCAGTACTTC	CASRGQFYEQYF